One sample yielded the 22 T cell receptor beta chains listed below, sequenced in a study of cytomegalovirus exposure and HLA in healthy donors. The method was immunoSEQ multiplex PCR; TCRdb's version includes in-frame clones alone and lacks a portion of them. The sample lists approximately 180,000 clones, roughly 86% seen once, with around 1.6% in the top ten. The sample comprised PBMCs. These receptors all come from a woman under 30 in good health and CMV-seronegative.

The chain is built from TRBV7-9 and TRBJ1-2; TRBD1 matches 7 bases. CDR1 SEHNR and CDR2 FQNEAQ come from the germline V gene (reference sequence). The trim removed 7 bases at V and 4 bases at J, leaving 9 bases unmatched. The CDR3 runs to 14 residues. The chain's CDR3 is CASINRGDSYGYTF. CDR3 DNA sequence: TGTGCCAGCATCAACAGGGGTGACTCCTATGGCTACACCTTC.

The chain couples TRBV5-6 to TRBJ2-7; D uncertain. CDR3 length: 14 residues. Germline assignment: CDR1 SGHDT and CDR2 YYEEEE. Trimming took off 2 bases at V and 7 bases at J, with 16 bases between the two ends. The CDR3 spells CASSFFPLTREQYF. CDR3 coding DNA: TGTGCCAGCAGCTTTTTTCCCCTCACGCGGGAGCAGTACTTC.

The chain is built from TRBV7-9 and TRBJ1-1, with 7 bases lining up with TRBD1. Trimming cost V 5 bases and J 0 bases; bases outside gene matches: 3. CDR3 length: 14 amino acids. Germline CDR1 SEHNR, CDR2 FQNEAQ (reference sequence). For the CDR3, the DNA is TGTGCCAGCAGCGCACAGGGGCTGAACACTGAAGCTTTCTTT. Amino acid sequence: CASSAQGLNTEAFF.

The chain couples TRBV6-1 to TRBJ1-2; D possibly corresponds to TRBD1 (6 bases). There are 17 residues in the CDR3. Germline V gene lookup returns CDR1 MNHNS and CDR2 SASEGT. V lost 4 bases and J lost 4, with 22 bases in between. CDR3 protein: CASSGWGRIGSRYGYTF. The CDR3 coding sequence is TGTGCCAGCAGTGGGTGGGGGCGAATCGGCTCTCGCTATGGCTACACCTTC.

The CDR3 protein is CASSDPRGNIRNIQYF. The CDR3 DNA reads as TGTGCCAGCAGTGATCCCCGGGGGAATATTCGGAACATTCAGTACTTC. This chain connects TRBV6-1 to TRBJ2-4; perhaps TRBD2 as D (6 bases). Looked up from germline, CDR1 is MNHNS and CDR2 is SASEGT. There are 16 residues in the CDR3. Trimming took off 3 bases at V and 7 bases at J, with 19 bases between the two ends.

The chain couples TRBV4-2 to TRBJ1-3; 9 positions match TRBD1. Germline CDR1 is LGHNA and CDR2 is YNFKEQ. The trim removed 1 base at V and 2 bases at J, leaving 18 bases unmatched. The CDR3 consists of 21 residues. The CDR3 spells CASSQVSMEATGGVPGNTIYF. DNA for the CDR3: TGTGCCAGCAGCCAAGTGAGTATGGAGGCGACAGGGGGAGTCCCTGGAAACACCATATATTTT.

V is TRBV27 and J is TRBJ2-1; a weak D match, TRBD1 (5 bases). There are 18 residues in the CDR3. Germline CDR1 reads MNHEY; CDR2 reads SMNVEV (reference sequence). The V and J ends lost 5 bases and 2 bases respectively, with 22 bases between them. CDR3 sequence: CASSLLGADPTAYNEQFF. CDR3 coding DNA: TGTGCCAGCAGTCTTTTAGGGGCTGACCCAACTGCCTACAATGAGCAGTTCTTC.

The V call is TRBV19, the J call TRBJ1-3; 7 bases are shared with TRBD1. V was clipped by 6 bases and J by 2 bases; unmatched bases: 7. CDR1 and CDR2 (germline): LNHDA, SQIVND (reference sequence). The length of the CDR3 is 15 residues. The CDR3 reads CASSNRGNTGNTIYF. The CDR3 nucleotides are TGTGCCAGTAGCAACAGGGGCAACACTGGAAACACCATATATTTT.

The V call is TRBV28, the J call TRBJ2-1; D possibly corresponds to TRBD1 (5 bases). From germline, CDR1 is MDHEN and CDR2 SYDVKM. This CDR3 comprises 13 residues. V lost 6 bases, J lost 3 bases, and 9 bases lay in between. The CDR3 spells CASSWGVYNEQFF. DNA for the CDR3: TGTGCCAGCAGCTGGGGCGTCTACAATGAGCAGTTCTTC.

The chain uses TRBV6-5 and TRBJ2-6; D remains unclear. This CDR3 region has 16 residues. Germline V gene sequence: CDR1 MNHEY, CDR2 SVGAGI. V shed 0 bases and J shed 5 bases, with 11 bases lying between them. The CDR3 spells CASSYSRQPRANVLTF. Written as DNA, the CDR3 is TGTGCCAGCAGTTACTCGAGGCAGCCCCGGGCCAACGTCCTGACTTTC.

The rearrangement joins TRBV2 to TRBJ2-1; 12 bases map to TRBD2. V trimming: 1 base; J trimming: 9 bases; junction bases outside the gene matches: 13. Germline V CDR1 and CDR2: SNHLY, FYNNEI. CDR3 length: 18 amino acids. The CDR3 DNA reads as TGTGCCAGCAGTGAAGTTGTTAGGACTAGCGGGAAGGTTGGTGAGCAGTTCTTC. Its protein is CASSEVVRTSGKVGEQFF.

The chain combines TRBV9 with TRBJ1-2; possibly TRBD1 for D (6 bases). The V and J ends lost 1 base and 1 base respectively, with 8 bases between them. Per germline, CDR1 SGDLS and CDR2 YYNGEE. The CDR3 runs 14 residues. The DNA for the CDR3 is TGTGCCAGCAGCGTACAGGGGTTTAACTATGGCTACACCTTC. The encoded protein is CASSVQGFNYGYTF.

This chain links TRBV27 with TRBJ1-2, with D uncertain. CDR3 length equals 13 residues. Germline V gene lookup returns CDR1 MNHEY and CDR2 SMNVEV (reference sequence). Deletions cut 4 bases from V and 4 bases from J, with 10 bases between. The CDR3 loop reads CASSSPGSYGYTF. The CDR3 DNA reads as TGTGCCAGCAGTTCCCCAGGATCCTATGGCTACACCTTC.

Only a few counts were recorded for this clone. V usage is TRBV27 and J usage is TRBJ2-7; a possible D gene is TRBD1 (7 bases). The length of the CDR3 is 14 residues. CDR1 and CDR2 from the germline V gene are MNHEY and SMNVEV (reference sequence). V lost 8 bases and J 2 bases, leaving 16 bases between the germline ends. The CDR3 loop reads CASGRGDRPYEQYF. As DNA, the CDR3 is TGTGCCAGCGGTAGGGGGGACAGACCCTACGAGCAGTACTTC.

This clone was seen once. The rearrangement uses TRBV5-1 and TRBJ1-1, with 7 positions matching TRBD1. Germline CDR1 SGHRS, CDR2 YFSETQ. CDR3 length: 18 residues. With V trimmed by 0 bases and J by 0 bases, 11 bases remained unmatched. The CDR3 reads CASSLGRAGGNMNTEAFF. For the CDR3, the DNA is TGCGCCAGCAGCTTGGGCAGGGCAGGGGGGAATATGAACACTGAAGCTTTCTTT. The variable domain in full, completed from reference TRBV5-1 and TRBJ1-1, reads KAGVTQTPRYLIKTRGQQVTLSCSPISGHRSVSWYQQTPGQGLQFLFEYFSETQRNKGNFPGRFSGRQFSNSRSEMNVSTLELGDSALYLCASSLGRAGGNMNTEAFFGQGTRLTVV.

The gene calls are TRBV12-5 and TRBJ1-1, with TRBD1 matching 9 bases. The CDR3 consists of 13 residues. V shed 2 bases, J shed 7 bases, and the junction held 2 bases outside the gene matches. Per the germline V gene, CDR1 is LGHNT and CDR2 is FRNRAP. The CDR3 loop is CASGLRQGVEAFF. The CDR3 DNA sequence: TGTGCTAGTGGTTTGAGACAGGGGGTTGAAGCTTTCTTT.

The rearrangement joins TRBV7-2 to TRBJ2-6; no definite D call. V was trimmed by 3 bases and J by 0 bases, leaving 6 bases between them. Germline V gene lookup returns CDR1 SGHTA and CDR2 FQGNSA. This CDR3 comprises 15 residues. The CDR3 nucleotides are TGTGCCAGCAGCTTGTCAGGCTCTGGGGCCAACGTCCTGACTTTC. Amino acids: CASSLSGSGANVLTF.

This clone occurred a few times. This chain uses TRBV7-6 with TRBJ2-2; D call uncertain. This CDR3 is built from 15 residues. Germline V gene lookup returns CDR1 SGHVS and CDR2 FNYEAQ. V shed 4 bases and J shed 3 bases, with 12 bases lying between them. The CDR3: CASSSRLQDTGELFF. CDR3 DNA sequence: TGTGCCAGCAGCTCCAGGCTCCAGGACACCGGGGAGCTGTTTTTT.

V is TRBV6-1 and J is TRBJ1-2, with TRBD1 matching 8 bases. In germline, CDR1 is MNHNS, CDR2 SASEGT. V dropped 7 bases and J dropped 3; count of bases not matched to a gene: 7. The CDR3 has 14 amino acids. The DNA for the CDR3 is TGTGCCAGCACACCGGGACAGGCTTACTATGGCTACACCTTC. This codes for CASTPGQAYYGYTF.

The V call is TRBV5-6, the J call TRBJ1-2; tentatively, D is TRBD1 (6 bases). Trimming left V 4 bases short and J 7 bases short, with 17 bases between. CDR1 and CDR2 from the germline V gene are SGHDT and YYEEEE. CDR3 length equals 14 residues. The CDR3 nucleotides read TGTGCCAGCAGCCAAGCCACAGGGTTAGGTGGCTACACCTTC. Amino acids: CASSQATGLGGYTF.

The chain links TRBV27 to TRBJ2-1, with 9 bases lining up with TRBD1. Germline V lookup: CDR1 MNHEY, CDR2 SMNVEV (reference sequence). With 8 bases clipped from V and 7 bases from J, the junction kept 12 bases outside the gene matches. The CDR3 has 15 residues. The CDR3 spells CASGLTYRGLNEQFF. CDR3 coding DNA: TGTGCCAGCGGATTGACGTACAGGGGGCTGAATGAGCAGTTCTTC.

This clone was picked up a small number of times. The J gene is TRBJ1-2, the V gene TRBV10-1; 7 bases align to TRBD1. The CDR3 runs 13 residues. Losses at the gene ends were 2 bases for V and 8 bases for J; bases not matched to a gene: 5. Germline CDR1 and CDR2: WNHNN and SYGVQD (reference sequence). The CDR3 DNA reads TGCGCCAGCAGTGAGGGGACAGCCGGCGGCTACACCTTC. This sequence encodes CASSEGTAGGYTF.